This T cell receptor beta chain was profiled in a study of graft-versus-host responses after intestinal transplantation. TCRdb's copy holds only in-frame clones and misses some; the assay was immunoSEQ multiplex PCR. Among roughly 15,000 clones listed, 35% to 40% were seen once. This clone was picked up a small number of times. Study-level results: Association was observed between peak circulating GvH clone levels and early post-transplant HvG declines.

The V end lost 1 base, the J end lost 9 bases, and 10 bases lay between the germline ends. The CDR3 is made up of 14 amino acids. Germline-derived CDR1 and CDR2 are LNHNV and YYDKDF (reference sequence). The authors combined some 200,000 CFSE-labeled responder cells with some 200,000 irradiated, violet-dye-labeled stimulator cells in plates. The receptor's source is a human patient who received an intestinal transplant. The specimen was alloreactive CD4+ T cells from a mixed lymphocyte reaction culture, collected before intestinal transplant. Subset described: CFSE-low proliferating T cells sorted from approximately six-day pre-transplant mixed lymphocyte reaction (GvH or HvG direction). The chain couples TRBV15 to TRBJ1-6; perhaps TRBD1 as D (6 bases). The CDR3 loop is CATSRVGGGSPLHF. CDR3 nucleotide sequence: TGTGCCACCAGCAGAGTAGGGGGGGGTTCACCCCTCCACTTT.